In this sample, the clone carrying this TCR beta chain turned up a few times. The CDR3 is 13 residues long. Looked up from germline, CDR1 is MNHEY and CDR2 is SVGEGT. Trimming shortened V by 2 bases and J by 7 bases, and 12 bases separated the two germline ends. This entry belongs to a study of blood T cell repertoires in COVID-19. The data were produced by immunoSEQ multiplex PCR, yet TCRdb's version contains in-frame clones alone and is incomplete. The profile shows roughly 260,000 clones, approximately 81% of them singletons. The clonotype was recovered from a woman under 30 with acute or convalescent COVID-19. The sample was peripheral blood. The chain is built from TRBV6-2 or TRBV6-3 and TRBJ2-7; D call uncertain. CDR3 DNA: TGTGCCAGCAGTTACGCCGGGTCTGGGGAGCAGTACTTC. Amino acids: CASSYAGSGEQYF.